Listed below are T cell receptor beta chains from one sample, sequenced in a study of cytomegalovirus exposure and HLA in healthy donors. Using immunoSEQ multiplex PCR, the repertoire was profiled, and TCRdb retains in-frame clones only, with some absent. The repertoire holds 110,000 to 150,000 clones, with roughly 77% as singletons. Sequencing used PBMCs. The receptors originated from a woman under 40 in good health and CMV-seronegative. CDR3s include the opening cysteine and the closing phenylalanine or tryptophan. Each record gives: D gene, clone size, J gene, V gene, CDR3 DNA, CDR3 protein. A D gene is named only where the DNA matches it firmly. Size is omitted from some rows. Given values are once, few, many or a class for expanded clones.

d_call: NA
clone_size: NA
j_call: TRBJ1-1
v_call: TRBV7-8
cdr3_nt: TGTGCCAGCAGCTTCGGTGCTCTTTTGAACACTGAAGCTTTCTTT
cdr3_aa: CASSFGALLNTEAFF

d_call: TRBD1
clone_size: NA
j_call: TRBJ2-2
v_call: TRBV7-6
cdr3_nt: TGTGCCAGCAGCTTAGCGCCATGGGACAGGGAAGAGACCGGGGAGCTGTTTTTT
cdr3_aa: CASSLAPWDREETGELFF

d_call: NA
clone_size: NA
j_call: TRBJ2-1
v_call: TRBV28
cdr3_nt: TGTGCCAGCAACCGAGGAGATAGAGTGAATGAGCAGTTCTTC
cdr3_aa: CASNRGDRVNEQFF

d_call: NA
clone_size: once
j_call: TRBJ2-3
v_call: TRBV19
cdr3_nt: TGTGCCAGTATTGAGCGAAGCACAGATACGCAGTATTTT
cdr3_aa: CASIERSTDTQYF

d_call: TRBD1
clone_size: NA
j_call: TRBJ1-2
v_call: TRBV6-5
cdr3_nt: TGTGCCAGCAGTTCCCTTGGACAGGGAAGGAGTGGCTACACCTTC
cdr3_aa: CASSSLGQGRSGYTF

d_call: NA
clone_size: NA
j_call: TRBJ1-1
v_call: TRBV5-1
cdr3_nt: TGCGCCAGCAGCTTCGGTGTTGCCGAGGAAGCTTTCTTT
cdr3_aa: CASSFGVAEEAFF

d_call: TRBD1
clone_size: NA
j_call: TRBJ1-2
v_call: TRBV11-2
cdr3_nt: TGTGCCAGCAGCGCGGGACAGGGGTATGGCTACACCTTC
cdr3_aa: CASSAGQGYGYTF

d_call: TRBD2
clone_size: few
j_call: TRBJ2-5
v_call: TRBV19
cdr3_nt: TGTGCCAGTACGGGGGGTCTCCAAGAGACCCAGTACTTC
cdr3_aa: CASTGGLQETQYF

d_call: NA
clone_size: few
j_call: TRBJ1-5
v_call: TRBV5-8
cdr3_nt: TGTGCCAGCAGCTTTGGCAGGGTAGAGAATCAGCCCCAGCATTTT
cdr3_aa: CASSFGRVENQPQHF

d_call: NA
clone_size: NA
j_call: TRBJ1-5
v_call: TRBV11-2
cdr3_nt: TGTGCCAGCAGCTTAGATTTCATCGGGAATCAGCCCCAGCATTTT
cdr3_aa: CASSLDFIGNQPQHF

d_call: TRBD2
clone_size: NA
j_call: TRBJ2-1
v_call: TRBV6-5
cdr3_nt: TGTGCCAGTGTTCGGACTAGCGGGCTATACAATGAGCAGTTCTTC
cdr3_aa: CASVRTSGLYNEQFF

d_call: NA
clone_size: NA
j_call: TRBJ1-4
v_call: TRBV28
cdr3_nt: TGTGCCAGCAGTACCCCGGGAAAACTGTTTTTT
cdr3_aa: CASSTPGKLFF

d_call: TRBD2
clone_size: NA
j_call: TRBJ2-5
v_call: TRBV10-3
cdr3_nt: TGTGCCATCAGTGAGTCTTTCGGACTAGCGGGGGAAGAGACCCAGTACTTC
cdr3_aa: CAISESFGLAGEETQYF

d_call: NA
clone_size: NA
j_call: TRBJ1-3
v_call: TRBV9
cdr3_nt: TGTGCCAGCAGCGTAGTACCGGGAAGCTCTGGAAACACCATATATTTT
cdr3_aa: CASSVVPGSSGNTIYF

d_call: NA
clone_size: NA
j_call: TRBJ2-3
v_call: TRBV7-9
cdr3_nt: TGTGCCAGCAGCTTTGCGTTGGGACAAGCTCGTCCAGATACGCAGTATTTT
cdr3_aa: CASSFALGQARPDTQYF

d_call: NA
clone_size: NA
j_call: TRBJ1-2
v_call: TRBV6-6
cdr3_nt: TGTGCCAGCAGTTACTCCGGGTCGTTATATGGCTACACCTTC
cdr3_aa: CASSYSGSLYGYTF

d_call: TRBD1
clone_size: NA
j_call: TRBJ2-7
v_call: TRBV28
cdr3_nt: TGTGCCAGCAGTCCTCTAAGGGACAGGGCGTACTACGAGCAGTACTTC
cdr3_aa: CASSPLRDRAYYEQYF

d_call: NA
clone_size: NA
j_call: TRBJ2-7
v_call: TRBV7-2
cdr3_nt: TGTGCCAGCAGCCCAGGGGCCAGGTCACCCTACGAGCAGTACTTC
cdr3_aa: CASSPGARSPYEQYF

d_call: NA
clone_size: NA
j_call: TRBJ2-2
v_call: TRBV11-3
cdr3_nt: TGTGCCAGCAGCTTAGCAGAACACCGGGAGCTGTTTTTT
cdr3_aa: CASSLAEHRELFF

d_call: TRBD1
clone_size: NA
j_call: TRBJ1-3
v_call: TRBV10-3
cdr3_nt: TGTGCCATCAGCCAGACAGGGGAAGGTTCTGGAAACACCATATATTTT
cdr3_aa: CAISQTGEGSGNTIYF

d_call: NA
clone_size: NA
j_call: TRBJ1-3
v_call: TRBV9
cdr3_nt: TGTGCCAGCAGCGTAGTTGGCGGGTCTGGAAACACCATATATTTT
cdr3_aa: CASSVVGGSGNTIYF

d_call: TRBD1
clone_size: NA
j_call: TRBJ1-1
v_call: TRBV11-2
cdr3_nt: TGTGCCAGCAGTCCCGACAGGGACACTGAAGCTTTCTTT
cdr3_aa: CASSPDRDTEAFF

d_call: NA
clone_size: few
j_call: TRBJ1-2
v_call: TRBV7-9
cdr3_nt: TGTGCCAGCAGCGCCCGGTCCCTCGGGGGCTACACCTTC
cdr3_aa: CASSARSLGGYTF

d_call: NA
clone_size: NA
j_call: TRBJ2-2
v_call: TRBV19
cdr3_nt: TGTGCCAGTAGTAGAGAGGGAGGAGGGGAGCTGTTTTTT
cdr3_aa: CASSREGGGELFF

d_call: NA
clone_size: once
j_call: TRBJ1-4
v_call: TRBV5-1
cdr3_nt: TGCGCCAGCAGCTTGGGGCAGGGAGGGGAAAAACTGTTTTTT
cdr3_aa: CASSLGQGGEKLFF

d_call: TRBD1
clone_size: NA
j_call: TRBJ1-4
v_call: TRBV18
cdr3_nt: TGTGCCAGCTCACATCGGACAGGCAGTGGGGAAAAACTGTTTTTT
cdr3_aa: CASSHRTGSGEKLFF

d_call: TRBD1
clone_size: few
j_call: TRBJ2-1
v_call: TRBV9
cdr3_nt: TGTGCCAGCAGCGGTGGGACAGGAGTCAACAATGAGCAGTTCTTC
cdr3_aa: CASSGGTGVNNEQFF

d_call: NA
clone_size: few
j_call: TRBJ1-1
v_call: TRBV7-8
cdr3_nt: TGTGCCAGCAGCTTAGCTCTAGGTCTCAACTCTGAAGCTTTCTTT
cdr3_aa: CASSLALGLNSEAFF

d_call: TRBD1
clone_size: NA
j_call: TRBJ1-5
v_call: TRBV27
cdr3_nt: TGTGCCAACCCTCCAACGGGACAGGTACATTTT
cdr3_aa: CANPPTGQVHF

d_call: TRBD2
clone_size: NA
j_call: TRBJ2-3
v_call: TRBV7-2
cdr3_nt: TGTGCCAGCAGCTTTGGGTCGGGGGGTGATACGCAGTATTTT
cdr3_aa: CASSFGSGGDTQYF

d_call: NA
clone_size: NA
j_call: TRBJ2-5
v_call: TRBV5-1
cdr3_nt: TGCGCCAGCAGTATCGAGGAGACCCAGTACTTC
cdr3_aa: CASSIEETQYF

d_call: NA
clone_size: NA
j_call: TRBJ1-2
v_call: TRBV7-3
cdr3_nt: TGTGCCAGCAGCTCGAACACGGGTGGCTACACCTTC
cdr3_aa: CASSSNTGGYTF

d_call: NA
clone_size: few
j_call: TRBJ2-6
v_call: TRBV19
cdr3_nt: TGTGCCAGTACCCCCAGTCGGGGATCTGGGGCCAACGTCCTGACTTTC
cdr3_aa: CASTPSRGSGANVLTF

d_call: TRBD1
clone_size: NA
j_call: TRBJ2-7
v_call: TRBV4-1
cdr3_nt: TGCGCCAGCAGCCAAGAGTCATCTGTCCAGGGGGCCTTCTACGAGCAGTACTTC
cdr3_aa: CASSQESSVQGAFYEQYF

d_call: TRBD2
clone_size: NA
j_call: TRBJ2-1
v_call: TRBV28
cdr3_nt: TGTGCCAGCAGGGTTAAAGCGGGGTCCATATACAATGAGCAGTTCTTC
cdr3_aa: CASRVKAGSIYNEQFF

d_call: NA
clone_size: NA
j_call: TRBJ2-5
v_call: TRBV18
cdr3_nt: TGTGCCAGCTCTATGGGACATCCCCAAGAGACCCAGTACTTC
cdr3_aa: CASSMGHPQETQYF

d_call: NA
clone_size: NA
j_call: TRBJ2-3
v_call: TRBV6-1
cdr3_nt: TGTGCCAGCAGACCCAGGGGGGCCGGCACAGATACGCAGTATTTT
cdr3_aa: CASRPRGAGTDTQYF

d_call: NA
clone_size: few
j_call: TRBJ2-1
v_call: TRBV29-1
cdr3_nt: TGCAGCGTTAGACCGGGGGGCCTCTTGAATGAGCAGTTCTTC
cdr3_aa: CSVRPGGLLNEQFF

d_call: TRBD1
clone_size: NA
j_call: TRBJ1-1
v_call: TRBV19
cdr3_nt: TGTGCCTGTGAAAGACAGGGGCAAACTGAAGCTTTCTTT
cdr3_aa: CACERQGQTEAFF

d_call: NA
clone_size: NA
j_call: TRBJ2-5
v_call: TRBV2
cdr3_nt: TGTGCCAGCACCTCACTTCGGACCCAGTACTTC
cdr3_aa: CASTSLRTQYF

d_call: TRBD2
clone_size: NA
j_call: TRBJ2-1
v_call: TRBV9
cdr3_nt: TGTGCCAGCAGCGTAGGGGGCCGGGGGGGGGTAGCTATCAATGAGCAGTTCTTC
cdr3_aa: CASSVGGRGGVAINEQFF

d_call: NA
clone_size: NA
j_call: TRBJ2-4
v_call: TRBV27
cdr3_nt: TGTGCCAACACTTCACCCATCGACTTAGCCAAAAACATTCAGTACTTC
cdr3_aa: CANTSPIDLAKNIQYF

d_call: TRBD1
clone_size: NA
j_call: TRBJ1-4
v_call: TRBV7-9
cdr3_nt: TGTGCCAGCAGCGACGCCGGGGACAGGGATGAAAAACTGTTTTTT
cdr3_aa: CASSDAGDRDEKLFF

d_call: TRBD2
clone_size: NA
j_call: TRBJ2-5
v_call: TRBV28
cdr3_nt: TGTGCCAGCAGTCCCGGGCTAGCGGAGCCAGAGACCCAGTACTTC
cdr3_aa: CASSPGLAEPETQYF

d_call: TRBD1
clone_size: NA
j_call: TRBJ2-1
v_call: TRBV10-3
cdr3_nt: TGTGCCATCGTTTCTGGAAAGGGGGCAGGGAATGAGCAGTTCTTC
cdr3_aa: CAIVSGKGAGNEQFF

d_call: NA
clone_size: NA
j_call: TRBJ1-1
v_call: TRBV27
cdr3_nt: TGTGCCAGCGCTAACGGAGGGACCTATACTGAAGCTTTCTTT
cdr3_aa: CASANGGTYTEAFF

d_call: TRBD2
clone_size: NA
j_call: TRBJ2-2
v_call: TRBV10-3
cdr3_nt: TGTGCCATCAGTGAATCGGCGGGGGGGCCGACCGGGGAGCTGTTTTTT
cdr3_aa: CAISESAGGPTGELFF

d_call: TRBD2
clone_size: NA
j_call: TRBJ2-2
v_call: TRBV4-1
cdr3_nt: TGCGCCAGCAGCCAGGGACTAGCGAGAACCGGGGAGCTGTTTTTT
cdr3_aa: CASSQGLARTGELFF

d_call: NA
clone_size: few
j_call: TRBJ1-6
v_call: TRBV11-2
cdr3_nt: TGTGCCAGCAGCTTGGGGGCTCTGGGGTCACCCCTCCACTTT
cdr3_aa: CASSLGALGSPLHF

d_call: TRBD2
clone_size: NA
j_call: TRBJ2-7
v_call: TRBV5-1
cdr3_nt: TGCGCCAGCAGCTTAATAGCGGGAGTGTCCGAGCAGTACTTC
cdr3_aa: CASSLIAGVSEQYF

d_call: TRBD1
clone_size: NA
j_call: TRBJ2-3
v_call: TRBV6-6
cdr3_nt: TGTGCCAGCAGTTTACGGGACAGGGGCCCAGATACGCAGTATTTT
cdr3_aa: CASSLRDRGPDTQYF

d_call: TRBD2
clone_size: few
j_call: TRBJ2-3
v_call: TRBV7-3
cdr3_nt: TGTGCCAGCAGCTTACTGGCGGGGGAAAGCACAGATACGCAGTATTTT
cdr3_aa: CASSLLAGESTDTQYF

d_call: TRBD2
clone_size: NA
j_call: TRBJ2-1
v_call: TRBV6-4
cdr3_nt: TGTGCCACCCAAGCCGGGACTAGCGACTACAATGAGCAGTTCTTC
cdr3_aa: CATQAGTSDYNEQFF

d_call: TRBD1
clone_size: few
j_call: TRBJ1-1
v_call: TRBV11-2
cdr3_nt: TGTGCCAGCAGCTCAGGGGGTTGGGGTGAAGCTTTCTTT
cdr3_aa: CASSSGGWGEAFF

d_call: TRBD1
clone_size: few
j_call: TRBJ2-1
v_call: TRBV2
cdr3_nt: TGTGCCAGCAGTCTGGACAGGAGCTCCTACAATGAGCAGTTCTTC
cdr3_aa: CASSLDRSSYNEQFF

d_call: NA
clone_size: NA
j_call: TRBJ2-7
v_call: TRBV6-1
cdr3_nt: TGTGCCAGCAGGTCTAGCGCAAGCTCCTACGAGCAGTACTTC
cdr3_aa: CASRSSASSYEQYF

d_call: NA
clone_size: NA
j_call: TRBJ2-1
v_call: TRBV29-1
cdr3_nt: TGCAGCGTCAATACGGGGAGTGCTTACAATGAGCAGTTCTTC
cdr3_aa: CSVNTGSAYNEQFF